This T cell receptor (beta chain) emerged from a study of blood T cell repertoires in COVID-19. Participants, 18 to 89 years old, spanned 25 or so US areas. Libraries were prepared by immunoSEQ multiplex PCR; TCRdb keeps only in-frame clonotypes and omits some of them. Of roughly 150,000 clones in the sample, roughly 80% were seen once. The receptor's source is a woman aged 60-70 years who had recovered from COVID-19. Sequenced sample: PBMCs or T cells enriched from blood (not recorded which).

The CDR3 nucleotides are TGTGCCAGCAGTGAAGAAGGGGGCAGCAGCTATGGCTACACCTTC. It codes for CASSEEGGSSYGYTF. The chain joins TRBV2 to TRBJ1-2; 7 bases match TRBD1. Germline CDR1 reads SNHLY; CDR2 reads FYNNEI. Trimming took 1 base from V and 4 from J; bases not matched to a gene: 6. The CDR3 is 15 residues long.